Below are 24 T cell receptor beta chains sequenced from a single sample in a study of a mutant IDH1 vaccine in newly diagnosed glioma. TCRdb's table, derived via immunoSEQ multiplex PCR, lists solely in-frame clones and lacks some. The table records 37,000 or so clones, 70% to 85% of them present only once. This sample's time point: week 5, during vaccination. Every vaccine dose comprised 300 ug of mutant IDH1 20-mer peptide plus topical imiquimod. Their antigen targets remain unknown. The sequencing here drew on PBMCs, taken from a glioma patient whose treatment included an IDH1 peptide vaccine. Every receptor here comes from a man aged 25-45 years with glioma.

J is TRBJ2-3 and V is TRBV4-1, with D perhaps assigned TRBD1 or TRBD2 (5 bases each). CDR3 length equals 13 residues. V lost 1 base and J lost 6, with 8 bases in between. CDR1 MGHRA and CDR2 YSYEKL come from the germline V gene. CDR3 DNA: TGCGCCAGCAGCCAAGGAGGGGTCGATACGCAGTATTTT. Protein: CASSQGGVDTQYF.

The sample holds one count of this clone. The chain combines TRBV19 with TRBJ1-5, with no clear D. V lost 1 base, J lost 0 bases, and 7 bases lay in between. Looked up from germline, CDR1 is LNHDA and CDR2 is SQIVND (reference sequence). The CDR3 contains 15 residues. The CDR3 loop is CASSIADYSNQPQHF. The DNA of the CDR3 is TGTGCCAGTAGTATAGCAGATTATAGCAATCAGCCCCAGCATTTT.

This clone was picked up a small number of times. This chain links TRBV28 with TRBJ1-1; no clear D. The CDR3 contains 13 residues. V shed 7 bases and J shed 0 bases, with 9 bases lying between them. Germline V gives CDR1 MDHEN, CDR2 SYDVKM. Here the CDR3 DNA reads TGTGCCAGCAAGGAACAGCTGAACACTGAAGCTTTCTTT. Its translation is CASKEQLNTEAFF.

This chain uses TRBV28 with TRBJ2-3; D could derive from TRBD1 or TRBD2 (5 bases each). This CDR3 comprises 16 residues. Germline V gene data show CDR1 as MDHEN and CDR2 as SYDVKM. Trimming took 6 bases from V and 3 from J, leaving 19 bases between them. CDR3 DNA sequence: TGTGCCAGCAGCCTCCCCCCAGATGGGGGAACAGATACGCAGTATTTT. Protein sequence: CASSLPPDGGTDTQYF.

The table lists this clone with a few counts. The chain joins TRBV29-1 to TRBJ1-2, with a weak D call TRBD1 (5 bases). Per the germline V gene, CDR1 is SQVTM and CDR2 is ANQGSEA. The V end lost 8 bases, the J end lost 6 bases, and 10 bases lay between the germline ends. CDR3 size: 10 residues. The CDR3 loop reads CSTDINGYTF. For the CDR3, the DNA is TGCAGCACGGACATCAATGGCTACACCTTC.

This chain connects TRBV5-5 to TRBJ1-5; 8 nucleotides align to TRBD1. Germline loops: CDR1 SGHKS, CDR2 YYEKEE (reference sequence). Germline trimming cut 4 bases from V and 0 bases from J; bases unmatched to any gene: 3. CDR3 length equals 15 residues. CDR3 residues: CASSRTGNSNQPQHF. In DNA form, the CDR3 reads TGTGCCAGCAGCAGGACAGGGAATAGCAATCAGCCCCAGCATTTT.

The chain couples TRBV30 to TRBJ2-7, with a tentative D call TRBD1 (6 bases). This CDR3 is built from 12 residues. The V gene's germline CDR1 is GTSNPN and CDR2 SVGIG (reference sequence). Trimming pared 4 bases from V and 2 bases from J, leaving 9 bases between. Written as DNA, the CDR3 is TGTGCCTGGAATGACAGGACCTACGAGCAGTACTTC. Residues: CAWNDRTYEQYF. The complete variable domain, with remaining parts taken from reference TRBV30 and TRBJ2-7, reads SQTIHQWPATLVQPVGSPLSLECTVEGTSNPNLYWYRQAAGRGLQLLFYSVGIGQISSEVPQNLSASRPQDRQFILSSKKLLLSDSGFYLCAWNDRTYEQYFGPGTRLTVT.

The chain links TRBV7-9 to TRBJ1-5; D is unclear. Trimming pared 6 bases from V and 6 bases from J, leaving 12 bases between. The CDR3 sequence is 13 residues long. Germline lookup yields CDR1 SEHNR and CDR2 FQNEAQ (reference sequence). CDR3 amino acids: CASSTGEVQPQHF. DNA for the CDR3: TGTGCCAGCAGTACCGGGGAGGTTCAGCCCCAGCATTTT.

The chain carries TRBV4-2 and TRBJ2-2, with 11 bases aligning to TRBD1. This CDR3 spans 15 amino acids. Germline assignment: CDR1 LGHNA and CDR2 YNFKEQ. The V segment lost 6 bases and the J segment 3 bases; nucleotides outside the gene matches: 3. The CDR3 loop is CASSRTGGDTGELFF. The CDR3 DNA reads as TGTGCCAGCAGTAGGACAGGGGGCGACACCGGGGAGCTGTTTTTT.

This chain links TRBV2 with TRBJ2-5; 7 bases fit TRBD2. The CDR3 contains 13 residues. The germline V gene has CDR1 SNHLY and CDR2 FYNNEI. Trimming took 9 bases from V and 2 from J; bases not matched to a gene: 6. CDR3 nucleotides: TGTGCCAGATTACAGCGGGGTCAAGAGACCCAGTACTTC. Its translation is CARLQRGQETQYF.

The chain combines TRBV5-4 with TRBJ1-2; D is ambiguous. Deletions cut 4 bases from V and 5 bases from J, with 18 bases between. The CDR3 runs to 15 residues. Looked up from germline, CDR1 is SGHNT and CDR2 is YYREEE (reference sequence). CDR3 coding DNA: TGTGCCAGCAGCGGGGAAGAGTACAGTCTTTATGGCTACACCTTC. Residues: CASSGEEYSLYGYTF.

V is TRBV14 and J is TRBJ2-3; possible D gene TRBD1, 6 bases. V gave up 4 bases and J gave up 1 base, with 15 bases separating them. Germline V gene sequence: CDR1 SGHDN, CDR2 FVKESK. The CDR3 sequence is 16 residues long. The CDR3 loop reads CASSPNIDRRTDTQYF. In nucleotides, the CDR3 is TGTGCCAGCAGCCCGAACATAGACAGGCGCACAGATACGCAGTATTTT.

The rearrangement uses TRBV7-2 and TRBJ2-7; the match to TRBD1 covers 7 bases. V shed 4 bases, J shed 9 bases, and the junction held 6 bases outside the gene matches. This CDR3 region has 12 residues. CDR1 and CDR2 (germline): SGHTA, FQGNSA. CDR3 protein: CASSSGGQRQYF. In DNA form, the CDR3 reads TGTGCCAGCAGCTCAGGGGGTCAGAGGCAGTACTTC. Combining the CDR3 with reference TRBV7-2 and TRBJ2-7 gives the whole variable domain GAGVSQSPSNKVTEKGKDVELRCDPISGHTALYWYRQSLGQGLEFLIYFQGNSAPDKSGLPSDRFSAERTGGSVSTLTIQRTQQEDSAVYLCASSSGGQRQYFGPGTRLTVT.

The V and J genes are TRBV13 and TRBJ1-1; D not certain. Germline CDR1 PRHDT, CDR2 FYEKMQ (reference sequence). Trimming took off 2 bases at V and 1 base at J, with 5 bases between the two ends. CDR3 length: 13 residues. The CDR3 loop reads CASSLSWNTEAFF. CDR3 bases: TGTGCCAGCAGCTTAAGCTGGAACACTGAAGCTTTCTTT.

The chain joins TRBV14 to TRBJ2-7, with a possible D match to TRBD1 (5 bases). Trimming cost V 0 bases and J 7 bases, with 16 bases left between them. CDR3 length equals 15 residues. The germline gives CDR1 SGHDN, CDR2 FVKESK. Written as DNA, the CDR3 is TGTGCCAGCAGCCAAGATCGGCAGGGCTCGAGGGAGCAGTACTTC. It codes for CASSQDRQGSREQYF. Using reference TRBV14 and TRBJ2-7 for the parts outside the CDR3, the full variable domain is EAGVTQFPSHSVIEKGQTVTLRCDPISGHDNLYWYRRVMGKEIKFLLHFVKESKQDESGMPNNRFLAERTGGTYSTLKVQPAELEDSGVYFCASSQDRQGSREQYFGPGTRLTVT.

This chain joins TRBV11-2 and TRBJ2-7; 10 bases line up with TRBD1. The CDR3 has 15 amino acids. Germline trimming cut 4 bases from V and 0 bases from J; bases unmatched to any gene: 3. CDR1 is SGHAT and CDR2 is FQNNGV in the germline V gene. CDR3 bases: TGTGCCAGCAGCTGGGACAGGGGTAACTCCTACGAGCAGTACTTC. Translation: CASSWDRGNSYEQYF.

The chain links TRBV6-6 to TRBJ1-5, with D possibly being TRBD1 (6 bases). CDR1 and CDR2 (germline): MNHNY, SVGAGI (reference sequence). This CDR3 spans 15 amino acids. Trimming took off 8 bases at V and 6 bases at J, with 20 bases between the two ends. The CDR3 is CASSEGTTRGQPQHF. The DNA of the CDR3 is TGTGCCAGCTCCGAGGGGACAACGAGGGGTCAGCCCCAGCATTTT.

This chain joins TRBV5-1 and TRBJ2-1, with D unclear. Germline lookup yields CDR1 SGHRS and CDR2 YFSETQ. This CDR3 has 14 amino acids. Trimming shortened V by 0 bases and J by 7 bases, and 11 bases separated the two germline ends. Here the CDR3 DNA reads TGCGCCAGCAGCTTGGGCCAGGTAGCAAATGAGCAGTTCTTC. Its protein is CASSLGQVANEQFF.

This chain uses TRBV19 with TRBJ2-5; D might be TRBD2 (5 bases). The V end was cut by 10 bases, the J end by 3 bases, with 12 bases between. Per germline, CDR1 LNHDA and CDR2 SQIVND (reference sequence). There are 12 residues in the CDR3. As DNA, the CDR3 is TGTGCCATACTAGAAGATAAAGAGACCCAGTACTTC. Protein sequence: CAILEDKETQYF. Variable domain in full (rest from reference TRBV19 and TRBJ2-5): DGGITQSPKYLFRKEGQNVTLSCEQNLNHDAMYWYRQDPGQGLRLIYYSQIVNDFQKGDIAEGYSVSREKKESFPLTVTSAQKNPTAFYLCAILEDKETQYFGPGTRLLVL.

This sequence joins TRBV6-6 and TRBJ2-4, with TRBD2 matching over 11 bases. There are 16 residues in the CDR3. V lost 7 bases and J lost 0; bases outside the gene matches: 5. CDR1 and CDR2 (germline): MNHNY, SVGAGI (reference sequence). CDR3 residues: CASTLAGGLAKNIQYF. DNA for the CDR3: TGTGCCAGCACTCTAGCGGGAGGACTAGCCAAAAACATTCAGTACTTC.

This chain connects TRBV5-6 to TRBJ2-2; unclear D gene. Germline CDR1 is SGHDT and CDR2 is YYEEEE. With 2 bases removed from V and 1 base from J, the gap between germline ends came to 9 bases. The CDR3 sequence is 15 residues long. The CDR3 DNA follows: TGTGCCAGCAGCTTAAGGACCCTGAACACCGGGGAGCTGTTTTTT. Translation gives CASSLRTLNTGELFF.

The chain is built from TRBV7-2 and TRBJ2-1, with 8 bases identical to TRBD2. The CDR3 is 15 amino acids. The trim removed 4 bases at V and 2 bases at J, leaving 4 bases unmatched. Germline assignment: CDR1 SGHTA and CDR2 FQGNSA. CDR3 in DNA: TGTGCCAGCAGCTCTCTAGCGGGTGCCTACAATGAGCAGTTCTTC. This sequence encodes CASSSLAGAYNEQFF.

V and J are TRBV4-2 and TRBJ1-3; D is unclear. The CDR3 runs 17 residues. Deletions cut 1 base from V and 4 bases from J, with 17 bases between. The V gene's germline CDR1 is LGHNA and CDR2 YNFKEQ. This CDR3 reads CASSQALGPLVGNTIYF. The CDR3 coding sequence is TGTGCCAGCAGCCAAGCCCTGGGCCCGCTTGTCGGAAACACCATATATTTT.

V gene TRBV19 combines with J gene TRBJ2-6; the D is unclear. Trimming pared 4 bases from V and 2 bases from J, leaving 6 bases between. CDR3 size: 14 residues. Germline V lookup: CDR1 LNHDA, CDR2 SQIVND (reference sequence). The CDR3 region is CASSTRTGANVLTF. The DNA of the CDR3 is TGTGCCAGTAGTACTAGAACTGGGGCCAACGTCCTGACTTTC.